Included here is one TCR beta chain sequence, with context. Using immunoSEQ multiplex PCR, the repertoire was profiled, and TCRdb retains in-frame clones only, with some absent. The sample has 200,000 to 250,000 clones; roughly 87% are singletons. The data were obtained in a study of blood T cell repertoires in COVID-19. Germline V lookup: CDR1 MDHEN, CDR2 SYDVKM. This CDR3 region has 14 residues. V dropped 6 bases and J dropped 8 bases, with 19 bases sitting between them. The receptor was derived from a young woman who had recovered from COVID-19. Sequencing was done on a sample of peripheral blood. This rearrangement joins TRBV28 to TRBJ1-1, with D maybe TRBD1 (6 bases). The CDR3 DNA follows: TGTGCCAGCAGCCCCGACAGGAGTAGCGCGGAAGCTTTCTTT. It translates to CASSPDRSSAEAFF.